The sequence of this T cell receptor beta chain was determined in a study of T cell responses to AZD1222 COVID-19 vaccine. The study, taken as a whole, reports: Variant regions that are unmutated are reportedly the target of nearly half of spike-specific TCRs. Donors were chiefly white British, with a greater number of females, and clonal diversity was perhaps underestimated.

With regard to this clone: The antigen is unknown.

Measured with immunoSEQ multiplex PCR; TCRdb has only the in-frame clones, and not every one. Altogether roughly 150,000 clones are present, 70% to 90% being singletons, with the ten largest covering roughly 0.98%. V trimming: 4 bases; J trimming: 4 bases; junction bases outside the gene matches: 12. The CDR3 length is 16 residues. Germline V gene sequence: CDR1 LGHNA, CDR2 YNFKEQ. The input for sequencing was peripheral blood, taken 28 days after the second AZD1222 dose. The receptor was isolated from an adult who received the AZD1222 COVID-19 vaccine. This chain connects TRBV4-2 to TRBJ2-7; 8 nucleotides align to TRBD2. The CDR3 region has the DNA TGTGCCAGCAGCCCCGACGGCACTAGCGGACCATACGAGCAGTACTTC. Translation: CASSPDGTSGPYEQYF.